This TCR beta chain was identified during a study of regulatory dendritic cells for organ transplantation. Study details: Dendritic cell cultures received LPS on day 6. Overall study results and limits: Considerable individual heterogeneity was seen in alloreactive memory CD8+ T cells. Resting memory CD8+ T cells held the most alloreactive clonotypes.

Repertoires were generated with immunoSEQ multiplex PCR, while TCRdb's copy carries only in-frame clones and drops some. Of 13,000 or so clones in the sample, about three fifths were seen once. The CDR3 has 14 amino acids. Between the trimmed V and J ends, which lost 2 bases and 1 base, there was a span of 8 bases. Germline assignment: CDR1 MNHEY and CDR2 SVGAGI. Allogeneic regulatory or mature dendritic cells were co-cultured for 5 days with CFSE-labeled sorted T cells at 1:10. Memory T cells were CD45RO+, naive were CD45RA+, sorted by FACS. On this clone: Its antigen is still unknown.

The sequenced sample was naive CD8+ T cells from blood cultured with dendritic cells. As for subset: CD45RA+ naive T cells. This sequence was found in a human donor in good health. The rearrangement links TRBV6-5 to TRBJ1-2, with D tentatively TRBD1 (6 bases). DNA for the CDR3: TGTGCCAGCAGTTACCAGGGGTATAACTATGGCTACACCTTC. It specifies CASSYQGYNYGYTF.